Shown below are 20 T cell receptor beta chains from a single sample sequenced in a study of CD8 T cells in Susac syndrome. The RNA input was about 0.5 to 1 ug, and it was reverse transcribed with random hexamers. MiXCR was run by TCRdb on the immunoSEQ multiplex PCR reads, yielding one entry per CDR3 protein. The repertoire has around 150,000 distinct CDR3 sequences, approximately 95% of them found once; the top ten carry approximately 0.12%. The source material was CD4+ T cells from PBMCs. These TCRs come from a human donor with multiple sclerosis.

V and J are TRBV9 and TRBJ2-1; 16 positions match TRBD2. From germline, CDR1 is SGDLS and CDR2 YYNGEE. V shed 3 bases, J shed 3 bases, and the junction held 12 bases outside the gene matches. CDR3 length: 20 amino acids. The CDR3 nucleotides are TGTGCCAGCAGCGCACGGGCGGGACTAGCGGGAGGGCCCCTCTACAATGAGCAGTTCTTC. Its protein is CASSARAGLAGGPLYNEQFF.

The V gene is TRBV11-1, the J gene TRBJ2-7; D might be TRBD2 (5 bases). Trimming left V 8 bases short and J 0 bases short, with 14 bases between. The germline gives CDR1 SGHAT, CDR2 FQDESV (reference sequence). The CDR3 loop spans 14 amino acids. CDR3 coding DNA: TGTGCCAGCGGAAAGGACTTAAGCTCCTACGAGCAGTACTTC. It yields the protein CASGKDLSSYEQYF.

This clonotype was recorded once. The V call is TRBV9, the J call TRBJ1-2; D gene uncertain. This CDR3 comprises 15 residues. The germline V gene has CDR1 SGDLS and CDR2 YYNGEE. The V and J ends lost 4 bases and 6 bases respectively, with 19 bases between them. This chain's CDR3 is CASSPRTGLLDGYTF. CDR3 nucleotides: TGTGCCAGCAGCCCAAGGACCGGGCTGCTTGATGGCTACACCTTC.

DNA for the CDR3: TGTGCCAGCAGCCTCTCGACAGCTTCCTACGAGCAGTACTTC. Translation: CASSLSTASYEQYF. The chain couples TRBV7-2 to TRBJ2-7, with TRBD1 as a possible D gene (5 bases). The CDR3 totals 14 residues. Germline V CDR1 and CDR2: SGHTA, FQGNSA. V dropped 5 bases and J dropped 1 base, with 12 bases sitting between them.

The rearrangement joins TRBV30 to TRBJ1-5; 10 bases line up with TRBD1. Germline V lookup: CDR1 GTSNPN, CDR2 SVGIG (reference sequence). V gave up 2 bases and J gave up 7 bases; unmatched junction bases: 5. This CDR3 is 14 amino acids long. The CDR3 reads CAWSSGTGDQPQHF. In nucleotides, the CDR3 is TGTGCCTGGAGTTCCGGGACAGGGGACCAGCCCCAGCATTTT.

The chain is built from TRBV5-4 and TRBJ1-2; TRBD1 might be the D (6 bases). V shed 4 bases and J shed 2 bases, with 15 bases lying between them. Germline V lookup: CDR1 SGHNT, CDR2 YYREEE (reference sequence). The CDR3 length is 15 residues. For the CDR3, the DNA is TGTGCCAGCAGCCCCGGGGGGCAGGTGAACTATGGCTACACCTTC. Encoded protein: CASSPGGQVNYGYTF.

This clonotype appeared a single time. The CDR3, as DNA: TGTGCCACCAGTGCAGGGGGCTCTGGGGCCAACGTCCTGACTTTC. This sequence encodes CATSAGGSGANVLTF. This chain uses TRBV24-1 with TRBJ2-6; 7 bases are a match to TRBD1. The CDR3 totals 15 residues. CDR1 and CDR2 (germline): KGHDR, SFDVKD. The V gene end was trimmed by 5 bases and the J gene end by 0 bases; junction bases not matched to a gene: 0.

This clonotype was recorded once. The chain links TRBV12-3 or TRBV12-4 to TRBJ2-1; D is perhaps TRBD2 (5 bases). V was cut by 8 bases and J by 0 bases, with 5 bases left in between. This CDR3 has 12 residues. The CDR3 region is CASGSSYNEQFF. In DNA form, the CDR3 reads TGTGCCAGCGGGAGCTCCTACAATGAGCAGTTCTTC.

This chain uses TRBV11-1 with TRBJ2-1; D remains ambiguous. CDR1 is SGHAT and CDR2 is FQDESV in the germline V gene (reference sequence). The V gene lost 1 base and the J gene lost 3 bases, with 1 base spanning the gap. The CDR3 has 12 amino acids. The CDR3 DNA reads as TGTGCCAGCAGCTTAGGCTACAATGAGCAGTTCTTC. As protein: CASSLGYNEQFF.

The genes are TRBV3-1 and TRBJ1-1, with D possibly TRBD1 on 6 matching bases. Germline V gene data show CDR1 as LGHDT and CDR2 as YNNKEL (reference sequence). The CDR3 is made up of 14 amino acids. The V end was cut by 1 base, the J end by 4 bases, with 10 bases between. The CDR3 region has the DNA TGTGCCAGCAGCCAAGTTGGGGGGGCCACTGAAGCTTTCTTT. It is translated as CASSQVGGATEAFF.

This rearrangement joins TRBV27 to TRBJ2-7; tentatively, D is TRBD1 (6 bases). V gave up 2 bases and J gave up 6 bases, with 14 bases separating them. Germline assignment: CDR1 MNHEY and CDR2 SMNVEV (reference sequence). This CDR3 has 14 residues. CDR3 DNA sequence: TGTGCCAGCAGTTTACACGCGGAAGGGGGCGAGCAGTACTTC. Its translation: CASSLHAEGGEQYF.

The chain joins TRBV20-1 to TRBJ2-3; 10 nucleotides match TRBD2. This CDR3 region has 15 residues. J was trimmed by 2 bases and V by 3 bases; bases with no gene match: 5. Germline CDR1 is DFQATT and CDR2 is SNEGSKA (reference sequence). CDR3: CSARTLAGITDTQYF. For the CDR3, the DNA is TGCAGTGCTAGGACACTAGCGGGGATCACAGATACGCAGTATTTT.

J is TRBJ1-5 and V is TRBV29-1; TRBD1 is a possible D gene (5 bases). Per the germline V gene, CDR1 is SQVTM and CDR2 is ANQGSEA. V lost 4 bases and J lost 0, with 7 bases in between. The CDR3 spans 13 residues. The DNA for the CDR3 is TGCAGCGTTGTTCAGGGTAGCAATCAGCCCCAGCATTTT. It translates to CSVVQGSNQPQHF.

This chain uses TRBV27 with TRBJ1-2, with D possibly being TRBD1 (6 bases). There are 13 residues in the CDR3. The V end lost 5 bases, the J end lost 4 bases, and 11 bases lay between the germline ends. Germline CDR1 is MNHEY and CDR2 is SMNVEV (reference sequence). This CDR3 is CASSRGDIYGYTF. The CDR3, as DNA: TGTGCCAGCAGTAGGGGGGATATCTATGGCTACACCTTC.

As DNA, the CDR3 is TGTGCCAGCAGCTTAATCCCAGCTAGCGGGAGCTTCTCCTACGAGCAGTACTTC. Translated, it gives CASSLIPASGSFSYEQYF. The rearrangement joins TRBV7-3 to TRBJ2-7; 10 bases fit TRBD2. With V trimmed by 1 base and J by 0 bases, 9 bases remained unmatched. Per the germline V gene, CDR1 is SGHTA and CDR2 is FQGTGA. The CDR3 runs to 18 residues.

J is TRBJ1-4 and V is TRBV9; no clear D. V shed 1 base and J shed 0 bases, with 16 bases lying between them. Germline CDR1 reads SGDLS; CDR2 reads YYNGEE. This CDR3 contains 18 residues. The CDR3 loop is CASSVFPQEAATNEKLFF. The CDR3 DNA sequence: TGTGCCAGCAGCGTATTTCCTCAGGAGGCTGCAACTAATGAAAAACTGTTTTTT.

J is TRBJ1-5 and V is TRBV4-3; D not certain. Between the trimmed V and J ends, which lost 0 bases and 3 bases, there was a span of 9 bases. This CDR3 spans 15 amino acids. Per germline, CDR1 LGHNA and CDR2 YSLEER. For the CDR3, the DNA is TGCGCCAGCAGCCAAGAATGGGGTTCCAATCAGCCCCAGCATTTT. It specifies CASSQEWGSNQPQHF.

The CDR3 loop reads CATRPQQASYEQYF. DNA for the CDR3: TGTGCCACCAGACCTCAACAGGCTTCCTACGAGCAGTACTTC. V gene TRBV15 combines with J gene TRBJ2-7; maybe TRBD1 (5 bases). The V and J ends lost 6 bases and 1 base respectively, with 13 bases between them. CDR3 length: 14 amino acids. The germline CDR1 and CDR2 sequences are LNHNV and YYDKDF (reference sequence).

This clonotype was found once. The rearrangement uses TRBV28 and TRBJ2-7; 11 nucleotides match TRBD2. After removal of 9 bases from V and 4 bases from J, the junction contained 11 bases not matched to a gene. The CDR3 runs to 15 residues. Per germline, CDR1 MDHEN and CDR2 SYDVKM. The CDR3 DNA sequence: TGTGCCAGTCGTCACTTAACTAGCGGGGGTTACGAGCAGTACTTC. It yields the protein CASRHLTSGGYEQYF.

The CDR3 DNA sequence: TGTGCCAGCAGCCCCGAGGGTCAGGGCTACACCTTC. It specifies CASSPEGQGYTF. The V gene is TRBV7-9, the J gene TRBJ1-2; D call uncertain. Germline V gene lookup returns CDR1 SEHNR and CDR2 FQNEAQ (reference sequence). The V and J ends lost 5 bases and 8 bases respectively, with 12 bases between them. CDR3 length: 12 amino acids.